This TCR beta chain was sequenced in a study of shared clonotypes between healthy human individuals. Study-level findings and limits: Naive subsets generally had larger estimated richness than memory subsets.

Note on this clone: Antigen unknown.

CDR1 MDHEN and CDR2 SYDVKM come from the germline V gene. The CDR3 consists of 13 residues. The V end was cut by 7 bases, the J end by 3 bases, with 13 bases between. Replicate PCRs for sorted subsets used around 200 ng DNA; this equaled around 29,000 T cell genomes. Sequencing used immunoSEQ multiplex PCR; TCRdb keeps in-frame clones, though not all of them. The sample shows about 980,000 clones, less than 85% of them seen only once. The TCR sequence derives from a man aged 18-30 years in good health. The chain couples TRBV28 to TRBJ2-7; no clear D gene. Input material: memory CD4+ T cells sorted from blood. The subset is: CD45RA-negative fraction. CDR3 protein: CASTGDNRYEQYF. CDR3 sequence (DNA): TGTGCCAGCACGGGTGACAATCGCTACGAGCAGTACTTC.